This TCR beta chain was found in a study of T-cell memory formation after mild COVID-19. The TCR alpha and TCR beta cDNA libraries, bearing sample barcodes and UMIs, were generated by 5'RACE using constant-segment primers. TCRdb independently ran MiXCR on the 5' RACE reads; one entry per CDR3 protein. The sample holds around 200,000 distinct CDR3 sequences, under 30% seen once. This CDR3 comprises 15 residues. The V end was cut by 0 bases, the J end by 6 bases, with 15 bases between. The germline V gene encodes CDR1 LGHNA and CDR2 YSLEER. This clonotype turned up a few times. Its antigen remains unknown. Overall study results and limits: Clones contracting over day 15 to 85 were CD4/CD8 balanced, with later expanders leaning CD4+.

The sample consisted of PBMCs or a T cell subset sorted from them (not recorded which). The genes are TRBV4-3 and TRBJ2-7; D could derive from TRBD1 or TRBD2 (5 bases each). This clonotype was obtained from an adult woman who had mild COVID-19 (a few samples of this study predate the infection). Cell type and time point are not known. The CDR3 sequence is CASSQDRDGWGEQYF. CDR3 nucleotide sequence: TGCGCCAGCAGCCAAGATCGGGACGGGTGGGGCGAGCAGTACTTC.